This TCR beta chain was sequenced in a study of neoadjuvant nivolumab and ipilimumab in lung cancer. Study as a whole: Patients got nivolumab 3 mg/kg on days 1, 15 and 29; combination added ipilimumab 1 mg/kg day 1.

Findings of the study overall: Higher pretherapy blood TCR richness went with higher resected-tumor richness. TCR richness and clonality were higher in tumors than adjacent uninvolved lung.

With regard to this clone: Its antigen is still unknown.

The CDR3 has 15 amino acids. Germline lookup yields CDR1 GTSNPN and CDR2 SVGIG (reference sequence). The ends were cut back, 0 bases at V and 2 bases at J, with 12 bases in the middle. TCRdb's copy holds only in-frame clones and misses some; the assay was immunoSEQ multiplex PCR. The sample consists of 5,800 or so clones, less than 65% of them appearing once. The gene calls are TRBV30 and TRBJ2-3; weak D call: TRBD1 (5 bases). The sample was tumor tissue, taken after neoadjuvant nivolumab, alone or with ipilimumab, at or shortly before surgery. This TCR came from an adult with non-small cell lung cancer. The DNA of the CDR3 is TGTGCCTGGAGTGTGGGTAGGGGCTTCACAGATACGCAGTATTTT. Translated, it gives CAWSVGRGFTDTQYF.